This T cell receptor beta chain comes out of a study of cytomegalovirus exposure and HLA in healthy donors. Whole-study results and caveats: Reports showed the classifier diagnosing cytomegalovirus status with high specificity and sensitivity.

V lost 5 bases to trimming and J lost 0 bases, with 11 bases between them. The CDR3 length is 15 residues. Germline V gives CDR1 MNHEY, CDR2 SVGAGI. PCR amplification relied on 60 Vbeta primers (plus 13 Jbeta primers). Profiling relied on immunoSEQ multiplex PCR, and the TCRdb table lists in-frame clones only, not all of them. The sample includes 150,000 to 200,000 clones, roughly three quarters of them seen just once. For this clone: Its antigen is unidentified.

The receptor was isolated from a middle-aged woman in good health and CMV-seronegative. The chain uses TRBV6-5 and TRBJ1-3; possible D gene TRBD1, 5 bases. The sample taken for sequencing was PBMCs. The DNA of the CDR3 is TGTGCCAGCAGTCCCGACAGTCGCTCTGGAAACACCATATATTTT. This sequence encodes CASSPDSRSGNTIYF.